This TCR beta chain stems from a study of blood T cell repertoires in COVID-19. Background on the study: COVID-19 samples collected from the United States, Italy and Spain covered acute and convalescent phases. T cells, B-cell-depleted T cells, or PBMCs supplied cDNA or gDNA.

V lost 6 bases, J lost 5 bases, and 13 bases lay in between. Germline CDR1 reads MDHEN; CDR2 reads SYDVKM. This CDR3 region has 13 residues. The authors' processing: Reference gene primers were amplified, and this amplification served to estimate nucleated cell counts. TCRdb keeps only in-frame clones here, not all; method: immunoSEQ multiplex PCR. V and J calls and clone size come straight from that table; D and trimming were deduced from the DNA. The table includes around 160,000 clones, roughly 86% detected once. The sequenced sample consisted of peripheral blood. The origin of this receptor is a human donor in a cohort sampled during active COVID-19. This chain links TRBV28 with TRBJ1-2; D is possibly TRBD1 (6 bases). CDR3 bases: TGTGCCAGCAGGACAGGTTTTACTTATGGCTACACCTTC. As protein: CASRTGFTYGYTF.